Below are 32 T cell receptor beta chains sequenced from a single sample in a study of T cells in Graves' hyperthyroidism and ophthalmopathy. The source material, RNA transcripts, was used to amplify TCR beta CDR3 regions. HTBI primers were employed in a first-round RT-PCR of the TCR CDR3. TCRdb reprocessed the multiplex PCR reads via MiXCR and lists one record per CDR3 protein. The sample includes 20,000 to 30,000 distinct CDR3 sequences, roughly 45% of them seen just once. Sequencing was done on a sample of blood. These TCRs come from a woman between 25 and 40 years old with Graves' hyperthyroidism.

The chain uses TRBV24-1 and TRBJ1-2; TRBD1 matches 10 bases. The V and J ends lost 4 bases and 6 bases, in that order; junction bases with no gene match: 7. This CDR3 comprises 15 residues. Germline assignment: CDR1 KGHDR and CDR2 SFDVKD. The CDR3 DNA follows: TGTGCCACCAGTGAGCCTGACAGGGGGCGAGATGGCTACACCTTC. This translates into CATSEPDRGRDGYTF.

There are a few counts of this clonotype. The chain is built from TRBV19 and TRBJ1-5; D gene unclear. The V end was cut by 3 bases, the J end by 4 bases, with 7 bases between. CDR1 LNHDA and CDR2 SQIVND come from the germline V gene (reference sequence). The CDR3 extends over 13 amino acids. The CDR3 bases are TGTGCCAGTAGTATCGGGCCAAATCAGCCCCAGCATTTT. This translates into CASSIGPNQPQHF.

Relative to its sample, this clonotype is medium-sized. The gene calls are TRBV29-1 and TRBJ2-2; D is ambiguous. V was pared by 5 bases and J by 2 bases, with 6 bases between. CDR1 SQVTM and CDR2 ANQGSEA come from the germline V gene. This CDR3 region has 12 residues. CDR3 coding DNA: TGCAGCGTTCCCGCCAACACCGGGGAGCTGTTTTTT. This codes for CSVPANTGELFF.

Only a few counts were recorded for this clonotype. The chain combines TRBV10-3 with TRBJ2-1, with D perhaps being TRBD1 or TRBD2 (5 bases each). The CDR3 extends over 12 amino acids. V lost 10 bases and J 8 bases, leaving 15 bases between the germline ends. Germline V gives CDR1 ENHRY, CDR2 SYGVKD. CDR3 sequence: CATGTRSDEQFF. The CDR3 region has the DNA TGTGCCACCGGGACCCGGTCGGATGAGCAGTTCTTC.

This clonotype has a count of ten or more. The chain joins TRBV28 to TRBJ2-6; no clear D gene. The CDR3 is 13 amino acids. Germline-derived CDR1 and CDR2 are MDHEN and SYDVKM. V dropped 10 bases and J dropped 1 base, with 8 bases sitting between them. Written as DNA, the CDR3 is TGTGCCACACAAACTTCTGGGGCCAACGTCCTGACTTTC. It is translated as CATQTSGANVLTF.

The chain recombines TRBV11-2 with TRBJ2-5; 13 positions agree with TRBD2. V was clipped by 5 bases and J by 4 bases; unmatched bases: 7. CDR3 size: 16 residues. Germline CDR1 and CDR2: SGHAT and FQNNGV. CDR3 loop: CASSGGLAGVRETQYF. The CDR3 DNA sequence: TGTGCCAGCAGCGGAGGACTAGCGGGAGTCAGAGAGACCCAGTACTTC.

This chain joins TRBV7-9 and TRBJ1-6; TRBD1 matches at 8 bases. CDR1 is SEHNR and CDR2 is FQNEAQ in the germline V gene (reference sequence). V shed 5 bases, J shed 6 bases, and the junction held 3 bases outside the gene matches. The CDR3 covers 14 residues. CDR3 nucleotides: TGTGCCAGCAGCGGGACAGGCGGTAATTCACCCCTCCACTTT. Encoded protein: CASSGTGGNSPLHF.

Relative to its sample, this clonotype is medium-sized. V is TRBV19 and J is TRBJ2-7; tentatively, D is TRBD2 (6 bases). The CDR3 length is 14 residues. Looked up from germline, CDR1 is LNHDA and CDR2 is SQIVND (reference sequence). The V end lost 2 bases, the J end lost 4 bases, and 12 bases lay between the germline ends. The CDR3 nucleotides are TGTGCCAGTAGTATATCCGGGGGAGTGTACGAGCAGTACTTC. The encoded protein is CASSISGGVYEQYF. The complete variable domain, with remaining parts taken from reference TRBV19 and TRBJ2-7, reads DGGITQSPKYLFRKEGQNVTLSCEQNLNHDAMYWYRQDPGQGLRLIYYSQIVNDFQKGDIAEGYSVSREKKESFPLTVTSAQKNPTAFYLCASSISGGVYEQYFGPGTRLTVT.

This clonotype was found many times. This rearrangement joins TRBV6-5 to TRBJ1-2; weak D call: TRBD1 (5 bases). Germline V gene lookup returns CDR1 MNHEY and CDR2 SVGAGI. This CDR3 is 12 amino acids long. Trimming left V 10 bases short and J 4 bases short, with 13 bases between. The CDR3 nucleotides read TGTGCCACTTCAGAGGGGTTCTATGGCTACACCTTC. It encodes CATSEGFYGYTF.

The chain couples TRBV9 to TRBJ1-5, with D possibly being TRBD1 (5 bases). The CDR3 runs 14 residues. Per the germline V gene, CDR1 is SGDLS and CDR2 is YYNGEE. Trimming cost V 4 bases and J 2 bases, with 10 bases left between them. The CDR3 DNA reads as TGTGCCAGCAGCCCTCAGGGAGGCAATCAGCCCCAGCATTTT. Translating gives CASSPQGGNQPQHF.

In nucleotides, the CDR3 is TGTGCCAGCAGCTTATCCCCGGGACTGGCGAGCTCCTACGAGCAGTACTTC. Translating it yields CASSLSPGLASSYEQYF. The chain is built from TRBV7-8 and TRBJ2-7, with D possibly TRBD2 on 6 matching bases. CDR1 SGHVS and CDR2 FQNEAQ come from the germline V gene. V dropped 2 bases and J dropped 0 bases, with 17 bases sitting between them. The CDR3 has 17 residues.

The rearrangement uses TRBV6-5 and TRBJ1-5; D is unresolved. Germline V gene data show CDR1 as MNHEY and CDR2 as SVGAGI. The CDR3 is 11 residues long. V shed 7 bases and J shed 14 bases, with 15 bases lying between them. The CDR3: CASMFREPEHF. The CDR3, as DNA: TGTGCCAGCATGTTCCGGGAGCCGGAGCATTTT.

This clonotype was recorded at least ten times. The CDR3 DNA is TGTGCCAGCAGCCCAAGGGTTAGCGGGAGCCACGAGCAGTACTTC. Amino acids: CASSPRVSGSHEQYF. The J gene is TRBJ2-7, the V gene TRBV11-2; 9 positions match TRBD2. CDR1 is SGHAT and CDR2 is FQNNGV in the germline V gene. This CDR3 contains 15 residues. The ends lost 5 bases at V and 5 bases at J; junction bases unmatched: 10. Complete variable domain (other parts from reference TRBV11-2 and TRBJ2-7): EAGVAQSPRYKIIEKRQSVAFWCNPISGHATLYWYQQILGQGPKLLIQFQNNGVVDDSQLPKDRFSAERLKGVDSTLKIQPAKLEDSAVYLCASSPRVSGSHEQYFGPGTRLTVT.

This clonotype was detected ten times or more. The chain joins TRBV6-6 to TRBJ2-4; no firm D call. Germline CDR1 is MNHNY and CDR2 is SVGAGI (reference sequence). CDR3 length: 16 amino acids. V lost 4 bases and J lost 0, with 13 bases in between. This chain's CDR3 is CASSFRHNIAKNIQYF. The DNA for the CDR3 is TGTGCCAGCAGTTTCAGGCATAACATAGCCAAAAACATTCAGTACTTC.

A word on this clonotype: A junction boundary mismatches the germline segment, possibly from a read error. V and J are TRBV6-1 and TRBJ1-5, with D unresolved. This CDR3 contains 13 residues. Germline V gene sequence: CDR1 MNHNS, CDR2 SASEGT. As DNA, the CDR3 is TGTGCCAGCGTAAACCGGATCGGCCAGCCCCAACATTTT. It encodes CASVNRIGQPQHF.

This clonotype was observed at least ten times. CDR3 coding DNA: TGTGCCAGTCACCGACTAGCGGGAGGGCCCTACGAGCAGTACTTC. Translation: CASHRLAGGPYEQYF. The chain uses TRBV11-2 and TRBJ2-7, with 14 positions matching TRBD2. CDR3 size: 15 residues. Germline V gives CDR1 SGHAT, CDR2 FQNNGV. The trim removed 9 bases at V and 2 bases at J, leaving 6 bases unmatched.

For this clonotype: No conserved phenylalanine or tryptophan ends this CDR3, so it is likely a read error. The rearrangement joins TRBV10-3 to TRBJ2-1, with 8 bases identical to TRBD1. This CDR3 is built from 13 residues. V lost 7 bases and J lost 11; bases outside the gene matches: 10. Germline V gene lookup returns CDR1 ENHRY and CDR2 SYGVKD. The CDR3 nucleotides are TGTGCCATCAAGGAGACAGGGGACAGTAAGCAGTTCTCC. Residues: CAIKETGDSKQFS.

This clonotype was observed at least ten times. The V call is TRBV6-5, the J call TRBJ1-1; no clear D gene. Germline values: CDR1 MNHEY, CDR2 SVGAGI. The CDR3 totals 12 residues. V lost 6 bases to trimming and J lost 0 bases, with 5 bases between them. The CDR3 nucleotides read TGTGCCAGCAGCCAAATGAACACTGAAGCTTTCTTT. It translates to CASSQMNTEAFF.

Details on this clonotype: Relative to the germline gene, one junction end is altered; a read error may explain this. This chain links TRBV13 with TRBJ2-7; D is perhaps TRBD1 (6 bases). The CDR3 consists of 13 residues. The germline CDR1 and CDR2 sequences are PRHDT and FYEKMQ (reference sequence). The CDR3: CASSFNRAYEQYF. The CDR3 nucleotides read TGCGCCAGCAGCTTCAACAGGGCCTACGAGCAGTACTTC.

This clonotype was detected many times. The chain uses TRBV12-3 or TRBV12-4 and TRBJ2-1, with 9 bases aligning to TRBD2. CDR3 size: 14 residues. V lost 5 bases and J lost 5; bases outside the gene matches: 4. This CDR3 is CASSRLAENNEQFF. In DNA form, the CDR3 reads TGTGCCAGCAGTCGACTAGCGGAAAACAATGAGCAGTTCTTC.

Comment on this clonotype: The junction differs from germline at one of its ends, possibly a read error. The rearrangement links TRBV6-5 to TRBJ1-1, with no clear D. This CDR3 has 13 amino acids. The germline V gene has CDR1 MNHEY and CDR2 SVGAGI. CDR3 region: CASSYNLYTGAFF. The CDR3 DNA follows: TGTGCCAGCAGTTACAACTTGTACACTGGAGCTTTCTTT.

This clonotype came up many times. The V call is TRBV7-9, the J call TRBJ2-3, with 14 positions matching TRBD2. CDR1 and CDR2 (germline): SEHNR, FQNEAQ (reference sequence). The length of the CDR3 is 19 residues. The junction had 11 bases not matched to a gene; V was cut back by 1 base and J by 5 bases. CDR3 DNA: TGTGCCAGCAGCTTAGGACTGACTAGCGGGAGGGGAGTAGAAGATACGCAGTATTTT. Residues: CASSLGLTSGRGVEDTQYF.

A word on this clonotype: This may stem from a read error, because a much larger clone lies one nucleotide away. V and J are TRBV28 and TRBJ2-3; D may be TRBD1 (5 bases). The end of the DNA aligns better with TRBJ1-5, so the J call may be wrong. The germline gives CDR1 MDHEN, CDR2 SYDVKM. There are 16 residues in the CDR3. The CDR3 spells CASSSNWGGSTDTQHF. The CDR3 nucleotides read TGTGCCAGCTCCTCTAACTGGGGGGGGAGCACAGATACGCAGCATTTT.

This clonotype was found many times. This chain connects TRBV20-1 to TRBJ2-3, with 7 bases that match TRBD2. Trimming cost V 0 bases and J 6 bases; bases outside gene matches: 12. CDR1 is DFQATT and CDR2 is SNEGSKA in the germline V gene (reference sequence). There are 16 residues in the CDR3. In DNA form, the CDR3 reads TGCAGTGCTAGAGATCTATACGGGAGGACTTCCGATACGCAGTATTTT. This codes for CSARDLYGRTSDTQYF.

The sample holds many counts of this clonotype. The rearrangement uses TRBV7-9 and TRBJ2-3; D is perhaps TRBD1 or TRBD2 (5 bases each). Germline V gene data show CDR1 as SEHNR and CDR2 as FQNEAQ (reference sequence). There are 16 residues in the CDR3. V was clipped by 8 bases and J by 3 bases, with 21 bases between them. The CDR3 DNA reads as TGTGCCAGCGGCCCCTTTGGGGGACGTACAACAGATACGCAGTATTTT. Its protein is CASGPFGGRTTDTQYF. Complete variable domain (other parts from reference TRBV7-9 and TRBJ2-3): DTGVSQNPRHKITKRGQNVTFRCDPISEHNRLYWYRQTLGQGPEFLTYFQNEAQLEKSRLLSDRFSAERPKGSFSTLEIQRTEQGDSAMYLCASGPFGGRTTDTQYFGPGTRLTVL.

There are many counts of this clonotype. This rearrangement joins TRBV27 to TRBJ2-1; 12 nucleotides line up with TRBD2. The CDR3 sequence is 14 residues long. V lost 5 bases to trimming and J lost 8 bases; unmatched junction nucleotides: 4. Looked up from germline, CDR1 is MNHEY and CDR2 is SMNVEV (reference sequence). CDR3: CASSLAGGPDEQFF. The CDR3 region has the DNA TGTGCCAGCAGTCTAGCGGGAGGGCCAGATGAGCAGTTCTTC.

The chain couples TRBV3-1 to TRBJ1-1, with D perhaps matching TRBD1 (5 bases). V lost 1 base and J 10 bases, leaving 13 bases between the germline ends. There are 13 residues in the CDR3. Germline-derived CDR1 and CDR2 are LGHDT and YNNKEL (reference sequence). The CDR3 reads CASSQVRRQGAFF. CDR3 in DNA: TGTGCCAGCAGCCAAGTCCGCCGCCAGGGAGCTTTCTTT. Combining the CDR3 with reference TRBV3-1 and TRBJ1-1 gives the whole variable domain DTAVSQTPKYLVTQMGNDKSIKCEQNLGHDTMYWYKQDSKKFLKIMFSYNNKELIINETVPNRFSPKSPDKAHLNLHINSLELGDSAVYFCASSQVRRQGAFFGQGTRLTVV.

This clonotype showed up many times. The rearrangement joins TRBV30 to TRBJ2-7; D remains ambiguous. The CDR3 is 15 residues long. Germline CDR1 is GTSNPN and CDR2 is SVGIG (reference sequence). V shed 0 bases and J shed 2 bases, with 14 bases lying between them. The DNA for the CDR3 is TGTGCCTGGAGTGTTGTGACAACGAACACCTACGAGCAGTACTTC. As protein: CAWSVVTTNTYEQYF.

This clonotype is judged medium-sized. This chain connects TRBV25-1 to TRBJ1-4; a possible D gene is TRBD1 (5 bases). The V gene lost 1 base and the J gene lost 4 bases, with 7 bases spanning the gap. CDR3 size: 14 residues. Germline V lookup: CDR1 MGHDK, CDR2 SYGVNS. CDR3 nucleotides: TGTGCCAGCAGTGAATGGGGGGGTAATGAAAAACTGTTTTTT. This translates into CASSEWGGNEKLFF. Full variable domain (rest looked up from reference TRBV25-1 and TRBJ1-4): EADIYQTPRYLVIGTGKKITLECSQTMGHDKMYWYQQDPGMELHLIHYSYGVNSTEKGDLSSESTVSRIRTEHFPLTLESARPSHTSQYLCASSEWGGNEKLFFGSGTQLSVL.

This clonotype has a handful of counts. The chain recombines TRBV11-3 with TRBJ1-5; D is unclear. The CDR3 length is 14 residues. V lost 2 bases to trimming and J lost 0 bases, with 5 bases between them. From germline, CDR1 is SGHNT and CDR2 YENEEA. The CDR3 region is CASSLMNSNQPQHF. As DNA, the CDR3 is TGTGCCAGCAGCTTAATGAATAGCAATCAGCCCCAGCATTTT.

This clonotype was counted at least ten times. The chain uses TRBV28 and TRBJ1-6; possibly TRBD1 for D (6 bases). Germline V gives CDR1 MDHEN, CDR2 SYDVKM. Trimming removed 7 bases at V and 9 bases at J, with 22 bases between. The CDR3 is 16 residues long. CDR3 nucleotides: TGTGCCAGCAAGACGGGGGGCTTAAACGCCTTTTCACCCCTCCACTTT. The encoded protein is CASKTGGLNAFSPLHF.

The chain has TRBV6-5 and TRBJ1-6; no definite D call. V was trimmed by 5 bases and J by 5 bases, leaving 10 bases between them. In germline, CDR1 is MNHEY, CDR2 SVGAGI. The CDR3 runs 14 residues. The CDR3 nucleotides are TGTGCCAGCAGTGCGGGCCGGGATAATTCACCCCTCCACTTT. Translation gives CASSAGRDNSPLHF.